The rows below give T cell receptor beta chains drawn from one sample of a study of Graves' ophthalmopathy and Graves' hyperthyroidism. Each CDR3 protein gets one entry after TCRdb re-called the multiplex PCR reads with MiXCR. This table has 400,000 to 450,000 distinct CDR3 sequences, about 21% appearing once. Material: peripheral blood. The receptors come from a woman aged 18-35 years with stable Graves' hyperthyroidism. Both conserved end residues are part of each CDR3. The D gene is left open where the match is weak. Rows give clone size only sometimes, using once, few, many, or a class for an expanded clone.

clone size: many; J gene: TRBJ1-1; V gene: TRBV12-3/TRBV12-4; D gene: .; CDR3 DNA: TGTGCCAGCAGTTTTTCTGGGCAGGGTCGTTATCCTTTCTTT; CDR3 protein: CASSFSGQGRYPFF
clone size: once; J gene: TRBJ2-2; V gene: TRBV3-1; D gene: .; CDR3 DNA: TGTGCCAGCAGCCAAGTCGGGGATCGCACCGGGGAGCTGTTTTTT; CDR3 protein: CASSQVGDRTGELFF
clone size: many; J gene: TRBJ1-1; V gene: TRBV5-5; D gene: TRBD1; CDR3 DNA: TGTGCCAGCAGCACAACAGGGGCCACTGAAGCTTTCTTT; CDR3 protein: CASSTTGATEAFF
clone size: .; J gene: TRBJ1-2; V gene: TRBV12-3/TRBV12-4; D gene: .; CDR3 DNA: TGTGCCAGCAGCTCGCCAGGGTCGGGTGGCTACACCTTC; CDR3 protein: CASSSPGSGGYTF
clone size: many; J gene: TRBJ2-5; V gene: TRBV6-5; D gene: .; CDR3 DNA: TGTGCCAGCAGTTATGTACTCTCCCAAGAGACCCAGTACTTC; CDR3 protein: CASSYVLSQETQYF
clone size: few; J gene: TRBJ2-7; V gene: TRBV11-3; D gene: .; CDR3 DNA: TGTGCCAGCAGCTTAATATCGGGCCTCGCCAGCGAGCAGTACTTC; CDR3 protein: CASSLISGLASEQYF
clone size: many; J gene: TRBJ1-1; V gene: TRBV2; D gene: .; CDR3 DNA: TGTGCCAGCAGTGAGGACAGCATGAACACTGAAGCTTTCTTT; CDR3 protein: CASSEDSMNTEAFF
clone size: many; J gene: TRBJ1-3; V gene: TRBV12-3/TRBV12-4; D gene: TRBD1; CDR3 DNA: TGTGCCAGCAGTATGACAGGGAGTGGAAACACCATATATTTT; CDR3 protein: CASSMTGSGNTIYF
clone size: many; J gene: TRBJ2-7; V gene: TRBV20-1; D gene: TRBD2; CDR3 DNA: TGCAGTGCGTGGGGGACTAGCAGCTACGAGCAGTACTTC; CDR3 protein: CSAWGTSSYEQYF
clone size: .; J gene: TRBJ1-2; V gene: TRBV15; D gene: .; CDR3 DNA: TGTGCCACCAGCAGAGCACCACAGCGGGGCTACACCTTC; CDR3 protein: CATSRAPQRGYTF
clone size: many; J gene: TRBJ1-2; V gene: TRBV11-1; D gene: .; CDR3 DNA: TGTGCCAGCAGCTTAGCCCCTGACTCCTCGAGCTTGGGCTACACCTTC; CDR3 protein: CASSLAPDSSSLGYTF
clone size: many; J gene: TRBJ1-2; V gene: TRBV28; D gene: .; CDR3 DNA: TGTGCCAGCAGTTCCATTCAGGGTCTCGGGGGCTACACCTTC; CDR3 protein: CASSSIQGLGGYTF
clone size: many; J gene: TRBJ2-7; V gene: TRBV2; D gene: TRBD1; CDR3 DNA: TGTGCCGGACAGGGTAAATACTACGAGCAGTACTTC; CDR3 protein: CAGQGKYYEQYF
clone size: .; J gene: TRBJ1-3; V gene: TRBV7-2; D gene: .; CDR3 DNA: TGTGCCAGCAGCTTAGCGGGACGGCGCTCTGGAAACACCATATATTTT; CDR3 protein: CASSLAGRRSGNTIYF
clone size: many; J gene: TRBJ1-2; V gene: TRBV15; D gene: .; CDR3 DNA: TGTGCCACCAGCAGAGATCGGGCCAGGGGATACAACTATGGCTACACCTTC; CDR3 protein: CATSRDRARGYNYGYTF
clone size: many; J gene: TRBJ2-4; V gene: TRBV6-1; D gene: TRBD2; CDR3 DNA: TGTGCCAGCAGTACAAGACCCGGGACTAGCGGGAGTTCGGACATTAAGTACTTC; CDR3 protein: CASSTRPGTSGSSDIKYF
clone size: .; J gene: TRBJ2-7; V gene: TRBV5-1; D gene: .; CDR3 DNA: TGCGCCAGCAGCTTGGTCGGGCAGGCGGCCTACGAGCAGTACTTC; CDR3 protein: CASSLVGQAAYEQYF
clone size: .; J gene: TRBJ2-7; V gene: TRBV28; D gene: TRBD1; CDR3 DNA: TGTGCCAGCACAGGGGGCGCGGTGTACGAGCAGTACTTC; CDR3 protein: CASTGGAVYEQYF
clone size: many; J gene: TRBJ2-2; V gene: TRBV11-1; D gene: TRBD2; CDR3 DNA: TGTGCCAGCAGCCGAACGACTAGCGGAGGGAACACCGGGGAGCTGTTTTTT; CDR3 protein: CASSRTTSGGNTGELFF
clone size: .; J gene: TRBJ1-1; V gene: TRBV11-2; D gene: .; CDR3 DNA: TGTGCCAGCAGCGCAACGCAGTTTGAAGCTTTCTTT; CDR3 protein: CASSATQFEAFF
clone size: few; J gene: TRBJ1-5; V gene: TRBV18; D gene: .; CDR3 DNA: TGTGCCAGCTCACCTCTCGGAAGATACAATCAGCCCCAGCATTTT; CDR3 protein: CASSPLGRYNQPQHF
clone size: few; J gene: TRBJ2-7; V gene: TRBV18; D gene: TRBD1; CDR3 DNA: TGTGCCAGCTCACGAGGACAGGGGGCATTCTACGAGCAGTACTTC; CDR3 protein: CASSRGQGAFYEQYF
clone size: many; J gene: TRBJ1-6; V gene: TRBV6-4; D gene: .; CDR3 DNA: TGTGCCAGCAGTGAACGGGGGGCGAATTCACCCCTCCACTTT; CDR3 protein: CASSERGANSPLHF
clone size: many; J gene: TRBJ2-7; V gene: TRBV25-1; D gene: TRBD1; CDR3 DNA: TGTGCCAGCAGTGCGGGGACAGGTCTAGCACTGGCCTACGAGCAGTACTTC; CDR3 protein: CASSAGTGLALAYEQYF
clone size: .; J gene: TRBJ2-3; V gene: TRBV28; D gene: TRBD2; CDR3 DNA: TGTGCCAGCAGTTCATACCTAGGACTAGCGAGCACAGATACGCAGTATTTT; CDR3 protein: CASSSYLGLASTDTQYF
clone size: many; J gene: TRBJ2-7; V gene: TRBV20-1; D gene: .; CDR3 DNA: TGCAGTGCTAGAGGTACCGGGTCTGACTACGAGCAGTACTTC; CDR3 protein: CSARGTGSDYEQYF
clone size: many; J gene: TRBJ1-5; V gene: TRBV6-2/TRBV6-3; D gene: .; CDR3 DNA: TGTGCCAGCAGTTACTCGACAGGTATGGGCAATCAGCCCCAGCATTTT; CDR3 protein: CASSYSTGMGNQPQHF
clone size: many; J gene: TRBJ1-5; V gene: TRBV4-1; D gene: .; CDR3 DNA: TGCGCCAGCAGCCAACCCTATTTTGGGCAGGGCGAAAATAGCAATCAGCCCCAGCATTTT; CDR3 protein: CASSQPYFGQGENSNQPQHF
clone size: .; J gene: TRBJ2-7; V gene: TRBV2; D gene: .; CDR3 DNA: TGTGCCAGCAGTGAAATTAATGAGGGGGAGCAGTACTTC; CDR3 protein: CASSEINEGEQYF
clone size: .; J gene: TRBJ2-7; V gene: TRBV7-2; D gene: .; CDR3 DNA: TGTGCCAGCAGCCGAACAGAGAGTCGCTCCTACGAGCAGTACTTC; CDR3 protein: CASSRTESRSYEQYF
clone size: many; J gene: TRBJ2-5; V gene: TRBV7-2; D gene: .; CDR3 DNA: TGTGCCAGCGGATACTACCAAGAGACCCAGTACTTC; CDR3 protein: CASGYYQETQYF
clone size: .; J gene: TRBJ2-5; V gene: TRBV25-1; D gene: TRBD2; CDR3 DNA: TGTGCCAGCAGTGAGGTGTACTCGGGGGGCCAAGAGACCCAGTACTTC; CDR3 protein: CASSEVYSGGQETQYF
clone size: few; J gene: TRBJ1-2; V gene: TRBV10-3; D gene: TRBD1; CDR3 DNA: TGTGCCATCAGTGGTCAGGGGGCCTTCTATGGCTACACCTTC; CDR3 protein: CAISGQGAFYGYTF
clone size: many; J gene: TRBJ1-2; V gene: TRBV12-3/TRBV12-4; D gene: .; CDR3 DNA: TGTGCCAGCAGTCGGTGGGCCCGGCTTGGCTACACCTTC; CDR3 protein: CASSRWARLGYTF
clone size: many; J gene: TRBJ1-1; V gene: TRBV28; D gene: TRBD1; CDR3 DNA: TGTGCCAGCAGTTACCAGGCAGGGGGCATGAACACTGAAGCTTTCTTT; CDR3 protein: CASSYQAGGMNTEAFF
clone size: many; J gene: TRBJ2-7; V gene: TRBV30; D gene: TRBD1; CDR3 DNA: TGTGCCTGGAGTAGAATAGACAGGGAGTCGGCCGAGCAGTACTTC; CDR3 protein: CAWSRIDRESAEQYF
clone size: few; J gene: TRBJ2-2; V gene: TRBV3-1; D gene: .; CDR3 DNA: TGTGCCAGCAGCCAAGAGAACTACTACACCGGGGAGCTGTTTTTT; CDR3 protein: CASSQENYYTGELFF
clone size: .; J gene: TRBJ2-6; V gene: TRBV20-1; D gene: .; CDR3 DNA: TGCAGTGCTAGAGTATCCGGCTCTGGGGCCAACGTCCTGACTTTC; CDR3 protein: CSARVSGSGANVLTF
clone size: .; J gene: TRBJ2-4; V gene: TRBV20-1; D gene: .; CDR3 DNA: TGCAGTGCTAGAGAGGGGAGAACCAAAAACATTCAGTACTTC; CDR3 protein: CSAREGRTKNIQYF
clone size: .; J gene: TRBJ1-2; V gene: TRBV30; D gene: .; CDR3 DNA: TGTGCCTCGACAGAGTTTAACTATGGCTACACCTTC; CDR3 protein: CASTEFNYGYTF
clone size: many; J gene: TRBJ2-5; V gene: TRBV2; D gene: TRBD2; CDR3 DNA: TGTGCCAGTAAAGGGACTAGCGGACAAGAGACCCAGTACTTC; CDR3 protein: CASKGTSGQETQYF
clone size: many; J gene: TRBJ2-3; V gene: TRBV2; D gene: .; CDR3 DNA: TGTGCCAGCAGCATAGGGGCAGATACGCAGTATTTT; CDR3 protein: CASSIGADTQYF
clone size: many; J gene: TRBJ1-1; V gene: TRBV10-3; D gene: .; CDR3 DNA: TGTGCCATCAGTGAGTCCGGGGGCCGGGACACTGAAGCTTTCTTT; CDR3 protein: CAISESGGRDTEAFF
clone size: .; J gene: TRBJ2-2; V gene: TRBV6-1; D gene: .; CDR3 DNA: TGTGCCAGCAGTACCCGGACCCACACCGGGGAGCTGTTTTTT; CDR3 protein: CASSTRTHTGELFF
clone size: few; J gene: TRBJ1-1; V gene: TRBV10-3; D gene: .; CDR3 DNA: TGTGCCACCCTGGACCGCCGCACACCCATGAACACTGAAGCTTTCTTT; CDR3 protein: CATLDRRTPMNTEAFF
clone size: many; J gene: TRBJ2-5; V gene: TRBV6-5; D gene: TRBD1; CDR3 DNA: TGTGCCAGCAGTTACGGGGCAGGGGGTGCGTCACAAGAGACCCAGTACTTC; CDR3 protein: CASSYGAGGASQETQYF